Listed here are 3 T cell receptor beta chains from one sample, sequenced in a study of PD-L1 blockade in urothelial cancer. This sample's time point: peripheral blood 6 weeks after treatment start. TCRdb's copy holds only in-frame clones and misses some; the assay was immunoSEQ multiplex PCR. The data show about 130,000 clones, around 88% seen once. This material consisted of PBMCs, taken around atezolizumab (anti-PD-L1) treatment. The receptors were sampled from a man aged 45-65 years with urothelial cancer.

This clone came up a few times. The V call is TRBV28, the J call TRBJ1-6; no firm D call. V gave up 6 bases and J gave up 8 bases, with 14 bases separating them. The CDR3 is made up of 14 amino acids. CDR1 and CDR2 from the germline V gene are MDHEN and SYDVKM. This CDR3 is CASRETPRHSPLHF. CDR3 nucleotides: TGTGCCAGCAGGGAGACCCCGAGACATTCACCCCTCCACTTT.

In regard to this clone: This sample also contains other DNA sequences that code for the same CDR3. The V and J genes are TRBV9 and TRBJ2-2; tentatively, D is TRBD1 (6 bases). Germline assignment: CDR1 SGDLS and CDR2 YYNGEE. The V and J ends lost 0 bases and 1 base respectively, with 7 bases between them. The CDR3 loop spans 15 amino acids. In nucleotides, the CDR3 is TGTGCCAGCAGCGTAGGGACAGTGAACACCGGGGAGCTGTTTTTT. Protein product: CASSVGTVNTGELFF.

V and J are TRBV9 and TRBJ2-5; 8 bases map to TRBD2. Germline V gene lookup returns CDR1 SGDLS and CDR2 YYNGEE. This CDR3 has 14 residues. V dropped 3 bases and J dropped 1; count of bases not matched to a gene: 2. CDR3 nucleotide sequence: TGTGCCAGCAGCGCCACTAGCGGCCAAGAGACCCAGTACTTC. It codes for CASSATSGQETQYF.